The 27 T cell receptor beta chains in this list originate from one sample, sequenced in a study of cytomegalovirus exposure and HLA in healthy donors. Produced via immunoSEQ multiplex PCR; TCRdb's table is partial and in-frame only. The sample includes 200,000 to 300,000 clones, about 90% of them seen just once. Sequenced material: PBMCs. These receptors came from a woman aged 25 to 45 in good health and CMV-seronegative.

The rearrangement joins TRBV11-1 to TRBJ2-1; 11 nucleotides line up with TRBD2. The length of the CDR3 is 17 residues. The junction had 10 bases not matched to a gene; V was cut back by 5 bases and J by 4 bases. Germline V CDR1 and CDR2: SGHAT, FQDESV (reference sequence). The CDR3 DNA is TGTGCCAGCAGCCCTAATAGGGTAGCGGGAGGGTACAATGAGCAGTTCTTC. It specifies CASSPNRVAGGYNEQFF.

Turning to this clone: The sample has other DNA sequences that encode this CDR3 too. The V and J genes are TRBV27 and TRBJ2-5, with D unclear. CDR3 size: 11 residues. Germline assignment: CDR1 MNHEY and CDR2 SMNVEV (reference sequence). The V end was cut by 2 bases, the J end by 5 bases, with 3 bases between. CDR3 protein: CASSLGETQYF. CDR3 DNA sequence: TGTGCCAGCAGTTTAGGCGAGACCCAGTACTTC.

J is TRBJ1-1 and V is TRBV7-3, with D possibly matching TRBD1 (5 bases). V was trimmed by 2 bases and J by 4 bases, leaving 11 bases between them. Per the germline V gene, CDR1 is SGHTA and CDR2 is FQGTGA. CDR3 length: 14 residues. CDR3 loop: CASSLGGGITEAFF. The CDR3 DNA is TGTGCCAGCAGCTTAGGTGGGGGAATCACTGAAGCTTTCTTT.

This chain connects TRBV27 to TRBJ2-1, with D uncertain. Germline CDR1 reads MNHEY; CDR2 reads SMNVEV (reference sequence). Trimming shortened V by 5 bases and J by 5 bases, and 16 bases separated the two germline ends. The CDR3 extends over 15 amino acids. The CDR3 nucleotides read TGTGCCAGCAGTCGCGCTCGCGAAGGAAACAATGAGCAGTTCTTC. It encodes CASSRAREGNNEQFF.

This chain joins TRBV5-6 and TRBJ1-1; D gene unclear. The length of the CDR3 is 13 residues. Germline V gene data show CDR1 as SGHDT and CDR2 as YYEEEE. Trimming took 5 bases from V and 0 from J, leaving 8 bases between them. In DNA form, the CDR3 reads TGTGCCAGCAGTTCCACAGTGAACACTGAAGCTTTCTTT. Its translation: CASSSTVNTEAFF.

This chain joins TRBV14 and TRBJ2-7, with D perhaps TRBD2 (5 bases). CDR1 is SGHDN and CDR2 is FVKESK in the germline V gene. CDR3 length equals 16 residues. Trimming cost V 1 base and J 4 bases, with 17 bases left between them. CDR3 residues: CASSQGVAGDFYEQYF. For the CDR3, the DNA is TGTGCCAGCAGCCAAGGGGTGGCGGGTGACTTTTACGAGCAGTACTTC.

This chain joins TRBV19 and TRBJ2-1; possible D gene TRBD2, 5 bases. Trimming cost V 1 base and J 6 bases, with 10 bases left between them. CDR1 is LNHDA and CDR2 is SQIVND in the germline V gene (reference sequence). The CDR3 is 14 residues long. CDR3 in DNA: TGTGCCAGTAGTATAGCCTTCACTAGCAATGAGCAGTTCTTC. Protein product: CASSIAFTSNEQFF.

CDR3 in DNA: TGTGCCAGCAGCGAATACCTGGACAGGGGTGAAAAACTGTTTTTT. It translates to CASSEYLDRGEKLFF. This rearrangement joins TRBV5-4 to TRBJ1-4; 9 bases match TRBD1. Per germline, CDR1 SGHNT and CDR2 YYREEE (reference sequence). With V trimmed by 4 bases and J by 7 bases, 8 bases remained unmatched. CDR3 size: 15 residues.

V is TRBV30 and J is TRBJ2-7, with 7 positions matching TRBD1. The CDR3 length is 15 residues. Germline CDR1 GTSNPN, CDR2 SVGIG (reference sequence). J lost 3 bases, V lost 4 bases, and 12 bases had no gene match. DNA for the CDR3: TGTGCCTGGAACCTTCCCGGGACAGAAATCTACGAGCAGTACTTC. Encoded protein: CAWNLPGTEIYEQYF.

The CDR3 reads CASSPRRTSSYNEQFF. The CDR3 nucleotides read TGCGCCAGCAGCCCCCGACGGACGAGCTCCTACAATGAGCAGTTCTTC. This chain uses TRBV4-1 with TRBJ2-1; D is ambiguous. Per germline, CDR1 MGHRA and CDR2 YSYEKL. The germline V and J ends were trimmed by 4 bases and 0 bases, with 13 bases remaining between them. The CDR3 contains 16 residues.

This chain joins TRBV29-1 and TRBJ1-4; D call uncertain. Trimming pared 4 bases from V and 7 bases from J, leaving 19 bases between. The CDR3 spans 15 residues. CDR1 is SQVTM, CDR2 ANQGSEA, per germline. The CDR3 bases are TGCAGCGTTGTCCGACCCACACGGGATGGTGAAAAACTGTTTTTT. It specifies CSVVRPTRDGEKLFF.

The CDR3 here is CASSQSGLRRLWGYTF. The CDR3 coding sequence is TGCGCCAGCAGTCAATCCGGACTGAGACGCCTATGGGGCTACACCTTC. This chain uses TRBV23-1 with TRBJ1-2, with D unresolved. TRBV23-1 is flagged as an ORF with uncertain function. Trimming removed 0 bases at V and 8 bases at J, with 19 bases between. This CDR3 is built from 16 residues.

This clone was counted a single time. CDR3: CASSYGQTEAFF. The CDR3 bases are TGTGCCAGCAGTTACGGGCAGACTGAAGCTTTCTTT. V and J are TRBV6-5 and TRBJ1-1; D is unresolved. CDR1 is MNHEY, CDR2 SVGAGI, per germline. The CDR3 covers 12 residues. Trimming shortened V by 2 bases and J by 5 bases, and 6 bases separated the two germline ends.

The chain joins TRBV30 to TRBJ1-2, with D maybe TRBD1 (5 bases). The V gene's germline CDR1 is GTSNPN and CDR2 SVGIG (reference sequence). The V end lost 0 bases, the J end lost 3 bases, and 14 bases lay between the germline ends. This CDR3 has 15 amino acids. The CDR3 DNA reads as TGTGCCTGGAGTGTGAGGGGCCGCCTAGACTATGGCTACACCTTC. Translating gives CAWSVRGRLDYGYTF.

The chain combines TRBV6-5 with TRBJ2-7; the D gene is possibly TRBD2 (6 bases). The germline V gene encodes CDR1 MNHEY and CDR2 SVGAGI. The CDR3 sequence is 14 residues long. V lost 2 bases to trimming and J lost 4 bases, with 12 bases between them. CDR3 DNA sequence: TGTGCCAGCAGTTACACGGGAGTAGAATACGAGCAGTACTTC. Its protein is CASSYTGVEYEQYF.

The CDR3 nucleotides read TGTGCCAGCTCACTGGGGACACCAAATGAGCAGTTCTTC. It yields the protein CASSLGTPNEQFF. The rearrangement links TRBV18 to TRBJ2-1; D perhaps matches TRBD1 (6 bases). This CDR3 contains 13 residues. Germline CDR1 KGHSH, CDR2 LQKENI. The V end was cut by 4 bases, the J end by 7 bases, with 11 bases between.

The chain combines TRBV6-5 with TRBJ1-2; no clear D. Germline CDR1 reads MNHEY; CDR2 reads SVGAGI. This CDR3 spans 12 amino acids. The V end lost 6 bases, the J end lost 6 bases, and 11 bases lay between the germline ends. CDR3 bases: TGTGCCAGCAGCAGAGCGGGGAATGGCTACACCTTC. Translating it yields CASSRAGNGYTF.

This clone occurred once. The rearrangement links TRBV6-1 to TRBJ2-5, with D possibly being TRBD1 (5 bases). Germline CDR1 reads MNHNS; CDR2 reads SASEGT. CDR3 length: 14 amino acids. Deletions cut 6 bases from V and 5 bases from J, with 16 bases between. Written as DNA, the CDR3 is TGTGCCAGCAGAACCCCAGGGATAAGGGAGACCCAGTACTTC. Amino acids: CASRTPGIRETQYF.

The CDR3 loop is CASSLSTDTQYF. The CDR3 DNA sequence: TGTGCCAGCAGCCTTAGCACAGATACGCAGTATTTT. This chain joins TRBV9 and TRBJ2-3, with no clear D. The V gene lost 4 bases and the J gene lost 0 bases, with 3 bases spanning the gap. The CDR3 is 12 amino acids. CDR1 and CDR2 from the germline V gene are SGDLS and YYNGEE.

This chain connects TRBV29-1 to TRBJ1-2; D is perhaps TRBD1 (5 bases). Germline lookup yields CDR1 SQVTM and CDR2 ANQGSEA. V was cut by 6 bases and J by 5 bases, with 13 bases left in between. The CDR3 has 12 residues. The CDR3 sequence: CSVPLGGYGYTF. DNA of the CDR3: TGCAGCGTCCCCCTCGGGGGGTATGGCTACACCTTC.

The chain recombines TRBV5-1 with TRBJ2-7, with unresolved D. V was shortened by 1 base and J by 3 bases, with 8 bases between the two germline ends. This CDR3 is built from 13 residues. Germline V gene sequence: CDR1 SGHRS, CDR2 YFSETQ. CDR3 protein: CASSLPPFYEQYF. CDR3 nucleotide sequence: TGCGCCAGCAGCTTGCCGCCATTCTACGAGCAGTACTTC. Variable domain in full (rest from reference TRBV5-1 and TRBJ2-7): KAGVTQTPRYLIKTRGQQVTLSCSPISGHRSVSWYQQTPGQGLQFLFEYFSETQRNKGNFPGRFSGRQFSNSRSEMNVSTLELGDSALYLCASSLPPFYEQYFGPGTRLTVT.

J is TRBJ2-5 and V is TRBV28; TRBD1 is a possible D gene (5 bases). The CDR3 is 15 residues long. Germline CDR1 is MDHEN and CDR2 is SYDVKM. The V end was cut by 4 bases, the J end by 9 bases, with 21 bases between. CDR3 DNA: TGTGCCAGCAGTTCGGTGACCCTGTCGACAGTGGCCCAGTACTTC. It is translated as CASSSVTLSTVAQYF.

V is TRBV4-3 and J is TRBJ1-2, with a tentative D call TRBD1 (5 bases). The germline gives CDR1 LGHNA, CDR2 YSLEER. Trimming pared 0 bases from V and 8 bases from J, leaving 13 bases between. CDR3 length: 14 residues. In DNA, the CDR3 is TGCGCCAGCAGCCAAGATGAGGGGCCGAGGGGCTACACCTTC. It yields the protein CASSQDEGPRGYTF.

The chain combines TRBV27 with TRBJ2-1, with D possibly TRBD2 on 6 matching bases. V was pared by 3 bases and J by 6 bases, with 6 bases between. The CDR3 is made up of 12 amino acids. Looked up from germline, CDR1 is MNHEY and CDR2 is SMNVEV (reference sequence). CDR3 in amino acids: CASSLEGNEQFF. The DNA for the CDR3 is TGTGCCAGCAGTTTGGAGGGCAATGAGCAGTTCTTC.

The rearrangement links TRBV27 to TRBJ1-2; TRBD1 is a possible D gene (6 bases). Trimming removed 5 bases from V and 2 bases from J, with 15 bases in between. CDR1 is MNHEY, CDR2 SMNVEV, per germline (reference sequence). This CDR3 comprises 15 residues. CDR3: CASSLRGQGNYGYTF. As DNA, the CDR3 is TGTGCCAGCAGTCTGCGGGGGCAGGGCAACTATGGCTACACCTTC.

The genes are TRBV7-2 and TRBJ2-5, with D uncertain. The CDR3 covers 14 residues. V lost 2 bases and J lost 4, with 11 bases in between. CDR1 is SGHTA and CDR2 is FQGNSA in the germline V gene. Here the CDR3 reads CASSLRGSPETQYF. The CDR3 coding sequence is TGTGCCAGCAGCTTACGTGGCAGCCCAGAGACCCAGTACTTC.

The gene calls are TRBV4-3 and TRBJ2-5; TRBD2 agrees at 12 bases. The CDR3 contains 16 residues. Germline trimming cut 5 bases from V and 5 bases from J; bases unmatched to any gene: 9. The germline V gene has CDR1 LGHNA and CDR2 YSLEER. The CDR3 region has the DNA TGCGCCAGCAGCTCCACCGAGACTAGCGGGAGTGAGACCCAGTACTTC. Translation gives CASSSTETSGSETQYF.